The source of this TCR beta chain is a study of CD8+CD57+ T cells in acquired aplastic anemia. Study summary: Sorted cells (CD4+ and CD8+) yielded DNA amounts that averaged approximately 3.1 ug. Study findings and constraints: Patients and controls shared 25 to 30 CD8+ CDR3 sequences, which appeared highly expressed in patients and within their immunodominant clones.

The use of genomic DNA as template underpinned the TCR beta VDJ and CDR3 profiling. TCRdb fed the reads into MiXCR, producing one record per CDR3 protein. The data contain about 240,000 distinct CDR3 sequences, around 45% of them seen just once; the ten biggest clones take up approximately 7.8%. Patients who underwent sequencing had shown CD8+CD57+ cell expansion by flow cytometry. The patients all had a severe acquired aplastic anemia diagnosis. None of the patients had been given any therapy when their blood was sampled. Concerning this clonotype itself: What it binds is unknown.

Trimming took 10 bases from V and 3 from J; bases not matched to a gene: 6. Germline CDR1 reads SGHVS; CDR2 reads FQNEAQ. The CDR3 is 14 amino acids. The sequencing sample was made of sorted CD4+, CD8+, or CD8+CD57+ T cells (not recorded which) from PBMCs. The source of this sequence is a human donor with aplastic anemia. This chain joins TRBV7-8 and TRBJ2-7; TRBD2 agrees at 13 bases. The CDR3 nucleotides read TGTGCCATCAGTTGGACTAGCGGGGGCTACGAGCAGTACTTC. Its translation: CAISWTSGGYEQYF.